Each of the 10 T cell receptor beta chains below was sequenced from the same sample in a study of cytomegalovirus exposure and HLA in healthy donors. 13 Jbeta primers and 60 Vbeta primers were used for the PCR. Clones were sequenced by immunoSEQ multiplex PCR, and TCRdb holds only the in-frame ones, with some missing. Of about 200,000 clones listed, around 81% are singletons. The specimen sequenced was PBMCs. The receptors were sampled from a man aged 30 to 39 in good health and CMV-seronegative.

The CDR3 bases are TGTGCCTGGGCCCTGGGGGACAACTTCAACTATGGCTACACCTTC. The encoded protein is CAWALGDNFNYGYTF. The V and J genes are TRBV30 and TRBJ1-2, with D possibly matching TRBD1 (6 bases). The germline CDR1 and CDR2 sequences are GTSNPN and SVGIG (reference sequence). V shed 5 bases and J shed 2 bases, with 18 bases lying between them. The CDR3 contains 15 residues.

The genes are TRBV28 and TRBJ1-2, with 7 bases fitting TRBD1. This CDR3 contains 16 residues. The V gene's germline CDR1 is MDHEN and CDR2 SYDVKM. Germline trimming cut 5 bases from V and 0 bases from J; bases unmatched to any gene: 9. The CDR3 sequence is CASSKIGTVSNYGYTF. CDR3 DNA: TGTGCCAGCAGTAAAATCGGGACAGTCTCTAACTATGGCTACACCTTC.

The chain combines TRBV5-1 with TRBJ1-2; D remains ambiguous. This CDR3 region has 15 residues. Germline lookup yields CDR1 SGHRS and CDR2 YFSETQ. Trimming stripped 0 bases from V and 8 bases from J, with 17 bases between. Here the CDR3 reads CASSLAAGSSLGYTF. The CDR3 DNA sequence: TGCGCCAGCAGCTTGGCCGCGGGATCTAGTTTAGGCTACACCTTC.

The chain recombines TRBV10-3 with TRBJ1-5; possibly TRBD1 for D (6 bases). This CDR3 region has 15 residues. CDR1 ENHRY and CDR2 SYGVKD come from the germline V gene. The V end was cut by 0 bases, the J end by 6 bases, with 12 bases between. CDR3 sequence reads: CAISESRGGGQPQHF. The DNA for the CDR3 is TGTGCCATCAGTGAGTCTAGGGGGGGTGGTCAGCCCCAGCATTTT.

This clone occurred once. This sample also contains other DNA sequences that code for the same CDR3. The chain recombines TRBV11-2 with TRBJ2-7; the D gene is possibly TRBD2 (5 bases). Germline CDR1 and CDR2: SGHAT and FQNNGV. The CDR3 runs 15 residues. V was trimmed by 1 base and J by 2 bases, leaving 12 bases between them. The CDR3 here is CASSLGPDGTYEQYF. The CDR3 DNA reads TGTGCCAGCAGCTTAGGTCCGGACGGGACCTACGAGCAGTACTTC.

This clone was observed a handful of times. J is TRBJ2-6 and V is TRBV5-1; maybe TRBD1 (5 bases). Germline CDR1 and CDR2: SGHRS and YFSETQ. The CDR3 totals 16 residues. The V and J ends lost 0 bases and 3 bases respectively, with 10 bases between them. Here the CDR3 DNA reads TGCGCCAGCAGCTTGGATTTGGGGCTTGGGGCCAACGTCCTGACTTTC. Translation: CASSLDLGLGANVLTF.

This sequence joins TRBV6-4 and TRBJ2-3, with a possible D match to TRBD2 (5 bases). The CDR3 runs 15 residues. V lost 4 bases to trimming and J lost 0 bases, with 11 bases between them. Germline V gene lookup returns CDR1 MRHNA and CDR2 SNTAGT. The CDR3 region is CASSGVSDSTDTQYF. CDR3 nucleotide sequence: TGTGCCAGCAGTGGTGTTAGCGACAGCACAGATACGCAGTATTTT.

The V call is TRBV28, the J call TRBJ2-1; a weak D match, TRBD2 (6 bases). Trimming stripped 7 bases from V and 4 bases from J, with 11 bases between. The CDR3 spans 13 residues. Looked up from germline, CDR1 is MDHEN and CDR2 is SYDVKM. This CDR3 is CASKGTAYNEQFF. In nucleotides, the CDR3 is TGTGCCAGCAAGGGGACTGCTTACAATGAGCAGTTCTTC.

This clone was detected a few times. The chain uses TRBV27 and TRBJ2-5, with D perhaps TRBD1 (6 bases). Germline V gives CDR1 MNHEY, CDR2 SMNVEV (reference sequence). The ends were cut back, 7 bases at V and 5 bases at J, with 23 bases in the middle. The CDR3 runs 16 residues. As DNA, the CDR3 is TGTGCCAGCACCCCGGTCGGGGCAGGGGATCGGGAGACCCAGTACTTC. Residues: CASTPVGAGDRETQYF.

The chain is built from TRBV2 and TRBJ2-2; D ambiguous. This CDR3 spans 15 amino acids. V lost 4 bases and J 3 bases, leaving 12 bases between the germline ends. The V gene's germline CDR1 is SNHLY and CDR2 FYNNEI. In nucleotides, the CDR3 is TGTGCCAGCAGTGGCGGCCAGACCGACACCGGGGAGCTGTTTTTT. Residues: CASSGGQTDTGELFF.